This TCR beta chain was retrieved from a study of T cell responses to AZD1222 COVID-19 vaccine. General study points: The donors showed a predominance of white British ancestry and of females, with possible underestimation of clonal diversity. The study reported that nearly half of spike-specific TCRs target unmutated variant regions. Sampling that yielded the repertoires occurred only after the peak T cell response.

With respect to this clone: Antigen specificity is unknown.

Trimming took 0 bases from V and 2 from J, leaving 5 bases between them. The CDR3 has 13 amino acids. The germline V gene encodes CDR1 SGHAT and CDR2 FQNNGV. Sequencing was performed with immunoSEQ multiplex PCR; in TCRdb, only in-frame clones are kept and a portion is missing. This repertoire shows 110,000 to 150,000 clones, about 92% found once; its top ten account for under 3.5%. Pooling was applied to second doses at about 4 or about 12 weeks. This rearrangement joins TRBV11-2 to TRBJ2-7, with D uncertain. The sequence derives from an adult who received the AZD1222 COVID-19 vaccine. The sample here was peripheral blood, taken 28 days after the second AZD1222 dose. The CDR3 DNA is TGTGCCAGCAGCTTAGACTATACCTACGAGCAGTACTTC. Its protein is CASSLDYTYEQYF.